This is a list of T cell receptor beta chains from one sample in a study of PD-1 blockade in classical Hodgkin lymphoma. Some clones are missing from TCRdb's copy, which holds only in-frame ones; the method was immunoSEQ multiplex PCR. The sample lists 90,000 to 120,000 clones, around 89% occurring once. The sequenced sample was peripheral blood mononuclear cells (PBMCs), obtained before the second cycle of nivolumab. These receptors were collected from a human donor with classical Hodgkin lymphoma. The CDR3 runs from the conserved cysteine through the conserved F or W. Fields, in order: CDR3 DNA, CDR3 protein, clone size, V gene, J gene, D gene. D genes are given only for firm matches. Size is stated for part of the rows, as once, few or many counts, or as a class when the clone is expanded.

CDR3nt: TGTGCCAGCAGCAATACAGGGGGCGCGACTGGGGCCAACGTCCTGACTTTC; CDR3aa: CASSNTGGATGANVLTF; abundance: once; v_gene: TRBV21-1; j_gene: TRBJ2-6; d_gene: .
CDR3nt: TGTGCCAGCAGCTTAGGTTACCGGGACTTGAACACTGAAGCTTTCTTT; CDR3aa: CASSLGYRDLNTEAFF; abundance: once; v_gene: TRBV11-2; j_gene: TRBJ1-1; d_gene: .
CDR3nt: TGCGCCAGCAGTGCTAGCGGGAGTTACAATGAGCAGTTCTTC; CDR3aa: CASSASGSYNEQFF; abundance: .; v_gene: TRBV10-1; j_gene: TRBJ2-1; d_gene: TRBD2
CDR3nt: TGTGCCAGCAGCAACCTGGGGGTGACTAATGAAAAACTGTTTTTT; CDR3aa: CASSNLGVTNEKLFF; abundance: .; v_gene: TRBV28; j_gene: TRBJ1-4; d_gene: .
CDR3nt: TGCGCCAGCAGGCGGGGTTTGGGGGAGACTGCAAACTACAATGAGCAGTTCTTC; CDR3aa: CASRRGLGETANYNEQFF; abundance: once; v_gene: TRBV4-1; j_gene: TRBJ2-1; d_gene: .
CDR3nt: TGTGCCAGCAGCTTAGGTGACAGTGGGGCCAACGTCCTGACTTTC; CDR3aa: CASSLGDSGANVLTF; abundance: .; v_gene: TRBV7-9; j_gene: TRBJ2-6; d_gene: .
CDR3nt: TGTGCCAGCAGTGAAGCGAGGATCGAGCAGTACTTC; CDR3aa: CASSEARIEQYF; abundance: .; v_gene: TRBV2; j_gene: TRBJ2-7; d_gene: .
CDR3nt: TGTGCCAGCAGCTCACGGGGCCTAGGTGAGCAGTACTTC; CDR3aa: CASSSRGLGEQYF; abundance: .; v_gene: TRBV11-2; j_gene: TRBJ2-7; d_gene: .
CDR3nt: TGTGCCAGCAGCTTGGATCCGGGAGGCTCCTACGAGCAGTACTTC; CDR3aa: CASSLDPGGSYEQYF; abundance: .; v_gene: TRBV5-4; j_gene: TRBJ2-7; d_gene: TRBD2
CDR3nt: TGTGCCAGCAGTTTGACCGGACTAGCGGGATTACCCGTCTCCTACGAGCAGTACTTC; CDR3aa: CASSLTGLAGLPVSYEQYF; abundance: .; v_gene: TRBV27; j_gene: TRBJ2-7; d_gene: TRBD2
CDR3nt: TGTGCCAGCTCGGGCGGGAACCGGGAGGACGAGCAGTACTTC; CDR3aa: CASSGGNREDEQYF; abundance: .; v_gene: TRBV18; j_gene: TRBJ2-7; d_gene: TRBD2
CDR3nt: TGTGCCAGCAGTGAAGGGACAGGGTATCAGCCCCAGCATTTT; CDR3aa: CASSEGTGYQPQHF; abundance: .; v_gene: TRBV28; j_gene: TRBJ1-5; d_gene: TRBD1
CDR3nt: TGTGCCAGCAGCCAAGATTCGGCCTCCGGCTACGAGCAGTACTTC; CDR3aa: CASSQDSASGYEQYF; abundance: .; v_gene: TRBV4-2; j_gene: TRBJ2-7; d_gene: .
CDR3nt: TGTGCCAGCAGCTTAGATAGGGTCGGGCCCGGGGAGCTGTTTTTT; CDR3aa: CASSLDRVGPGELFF; abundance: .; v_gene: TRBV11-2; j_gene: TRBJ2-2; d_gene: .
CDR3nt: TGTGCCAGCTCACCACCCTACAGGGAGGGCTACGAGCAGTACTTC; CDR3aa: CASSPPYREGYEQYF; abundance: few; v_gene: TRBV18; j_gene: TRBJ2-7; d_gene: .
CDR3nt: TGCAGCGTGGGCGAAGTGATCTACGAGCAGTACTTC; CDR3aa: CSVGEVIYEQYF; abundance: .; v_gene: TRBV29-1; j_gene: TRBJ2-7; d_gene: .
CDR3nt: TGTGCCAGCAGCGCGAACACGAATCAGCCCCAGCATTTT; CDR3aa: CASSANTNQPQHF; abundance: .; v_gene: TRBV11-2; j_gene: TRBJ1-5; d_gene: .
CDR3nt: TGTGCCAGTAGTATTGGGACCACGTTCTACGAGCAGTACTTC; CDR3aa: CASSIGTTFYEQYF; abundance: .; v_gene: TRBV19; j_gene: TRBJ2-7; d_gene: .
CDR3nt: TGCGCCAGCAGCTACGGCCACGTGCGAATAGCGGGAGCGACCTACGAGCAGTACTTC; CDR3aa: CASSYGHVRIAGATYEQYF; abundance: .; v_gene: TRBV4-3; j_gene: TRBJ2-7; d_gene: TRBD2
CDR3nt: TGTGCCAGCAGTGAATCTCTCATGAGTGGAAATCAGCCCCAGCATTTT; CDR3aa: CASSESLMSGNQPQHF; abundance: .; v_gene: TRBV6-1; j_gene: TRBJ1-5; d_gene: .
CDR3nt: TGTGCCAGCAGCTTATCTCTATCCGGGGAGCTGTTTTTT; CDR3aa: CASSLSLSGELFF; abundance: .; v_gene: TRBV13; j_gene: TRBJ2-2; d_gene: .
CDR3nt: TGTGCCAGCAGCCGACAGGGAGACACCGGGGAGCTGTTTTTT; CDR3aa: CASSRQGDTGELFF; abundance: once; v_gene: TRBV11-3; j_gene: TRBJ2-2; d_gene: TRBD1
CDR3nt: TGCGCCAGCAGCCTAGGACAGGGAAGGGACGAGCAGTACTTC; CDR3aa: CASSLGQGRDEQYF; abundance: once; v_gene: TRBV5-1; j_gene: TRBJ2-7; d_gene: TRBD1
CDR3nt: TGTGCCAGCAGCTGGGACCCGGGACAGAGTAATGAAAAACTGTTTTTT; CDR3aa: CASSWDPGQSNEKLFF; abundance: .; v_gene: TRBV7-9; j_gene: TRBJ1-4; d_gene: TRBD1
CDR3nt: TGTGCCAGCCGTACAAGCCAAGATTCTGAATTGGGCTCCGAGCAGTACTTC; CDR3aa: CASRTSQDSELGSEQYF; abundance: .; v_gene: TRBV25-1; j_gene: TRBJ2-7; d_gene: .
CDR3nt: TGTGCCAGTAGTATAGCTACCCTGTCTCAAGAGACCCAGTACTTC; CDR3aa: CASSIATLSQETQYF; abundance: .; v_gene: TRBV19; j_gene: TRBJ2-5; d_gene: .
CDR3nt: TGCGCCAGCAGCCTTCCAGGGGGCGGCTACGAGCAGTACTTC; CDR3aa: CASSLPGGGYEQYF; abundance: .; v_gene: TRBV5-1; j_gene: TRBJ2-7; d_gene: TRBD1
CDR3nt: TGTGCCAGCAGCCGTAAGGGGGACTCCTACGAGCAGTACTTC; CDR3aa: CASSRKGDSYEQYF; abundance: .; v_gene: TRBV6-1; j_gene: TRBJ2-7; d_gene: .
CDR3nt: TGTGCCAGCAGCTCAAGAGCGGGAGCTAACTACGAGCAGTACTTC; CDR3aa: CASSSRAGANYEQYF; abundance: .; v_gene: TRBV7-2; j_gene: TRBJ2-7; d_gene: TRBD2
CDR3nt: TGTGCCAGTAGTATATATAGCGGGGGCACCTACGAGCAGTACTTC; CDR3aa: CASSIYSGGTYEQYF; abundance: .; v_gene: TRBV19; j_gene: TRBJ2-7; d_gene: TRBD2
CDR3nt: TGTGCCAGCAGGCACAGGGCGCTGAACACTGAAGCTTTCTTT; CDR3aa: CASRHRALNTEAFF; abundance: .; v_gene: TRBV5-5; j_gene: TRBJ1-1; d_gene: .